These 20 T cell receptor beta chains came from one sample sequenced in a study of OX40 agonist ivuxolimab in advanced cancers. Sequencing was performed with immunoSEQ multiplex PCR; in TCRdb, only in-frame clones are kept and a portion is missing. The sample has some 45,000 clones, 70% to 90% seen once; the top ten hold just under 15%. The sample consisted of CD4+ or CD8+ T cells sorted from blood, taken in a trial of the OX40 agonist ivuxolimab. The receptors stem from an adult with an advanced solid tumor such as melanoma, head and neck, liver or kidney cancer.

The rearrangement joins TRBV27 to TRBJ2-1, with 11 bases matching TRBD2. The CDR3 runs to 15 residues. V dropped 5 bases and J dropped 5; count of bases not matched to a gene: 5. CDR1 is MNHEY and CDR2 is SMNVEV in the germline V gene (reference sequence). For the CDR3, the DNA is TGTGCCAGCAGTAACCTGGGACTAGCGGACAATGAGCAGTTCTTC. As protein: CASSNLGLADNEQFF.

This chain uses TRBV6-1 with TRBJ2-5; 7 bases agree with TRBD2. CDR3 length: 18 amino acids. The ends lost 2 bases at V and 2 bases at J; junction bases unmatched: 14. Germline V lookup: CDR1 MNHNS, CDR2 SASEGT. The CDR3 region has the DNA TGTGCCAGCAGTGAAAAGGGGAGGGATTATAGCGTGCAAGAGACCCAGTACTTC. It yields the protein CASSEKGRDYSVQETQYF.

The chain carries TRBV28 and TRBJ2-3, with TRBD1 as a possible D gene (5 bases). V gave up 3 bases and J gave up 4 bases, with 14 bases separating them. The CDR3 length is 15 residues. Germline V gene lookup returns CDR1 MDHEN and CDR2 SYDVKM. For the CDR3, the DNA is TGTGCCAGCAGTTTGTATGGGGCCCGGGCAGATACGCAGTATTTT. It encodes CASSLYGARADTQYF.

This chain connects TRBV11-3 to TRBJ1-1, with 7 positions matching TRBD1. CDR3 size: 16 residues. The V gene's germline CDR1 is SGHNT and CDR2 YENEEA. The V segment lost 1 base and the J segment 5 bases; nucleotides outside the gene matches: 10. The CDR3 sequence: CASSLGTGSKGTEAFF. For the CDR3, the DNA is TGTGCCAGCAGCTTAGGGACAGGTAGTAAAGGAACTGAAGCTTTCTTT.

The chain uses TRBV13 and TRBJ2-4; 13 bases fit TRBD2. CDR3 size: 16 residues. J lost 4 bases, V lost 5 bases, and 5 bases had no gene match. Germline values: CDR1 PRHDT, CDR2 FYEKMQ (reference sequence). The CDR3 loop reads CASSLGTSGTKNIQYF. Written as DNA, the CDR3 is TGTGCCAGCAGCCTGGGGACTAGCGGGACTAAAAACATTCAGTACTTC.

The chain is built from TRBV5-4 and TRBJ2-1, with a possible D match to TRBD2 (5 bases). Germline-derived CDR1 and CDR2 are SGHNT and YYREEE (reference sequence). The V end lost 1 base, the J end lost 10 bases, and 15 bases lay between the germline ends. The CDR3 totals 14 residues. The CDR3 DNA reads TGTGCCAGCAGCTTGAATTTGGGGTCGGGAGAGCAGTTCTTC. It translates to CASSLNLGSGEQFF.

This clone came up once. The chain combines TRBV5-1 with TRBJ2-7; no firm D call. The V end lost 4 bases, the J end lost 7 bases, and 6 bases lay between the germline ends. Germline V gene data show CDR1 as SGHRS and CDR2 as YFSETQ. The CDR3 extends over 10 amino acids. The DNA of the CDR3 is TGCGCCAGCAGCCCTCGGGAGCAGTACTTC. The encoded protein is CASSPREQYF.

CDR3 coding DNA: TGCGCCAGCAGCTTAAACCTGGGAGAAACGAACACCGGGGAGCTGTTTTTT. Amino acids: CASSLNLGETNTGELFF. This rearrangement joins TRBV5-1 to TRBJ2-2; D possibly corresponds to TRBD2 (5 bases). The ends were cut back, 2 bases at V and 0 bases at J, with 14 bases in the middle. Germline values: CDR1 SGHRS, CDR2 YFSETQ. This CDR3 region has 17 residues.

The chain joins TRBV5-4 to TRBJ1-1, with D unresolved. Trimming cost V 5 bases and J 1 base, with 6 bases left between them. Germline V gene lookup returns CDR1 SGHNT and CDR2 YYREEE (reference sequence). The CDR3 is 12 residues long. DNA for the CDR3: TGTGCCAGCAGTGGCCCGAACACTGAAGCTTTCTTT. Its protein is CASSGPNTEAFF.

This chain uses TRBV9 with TRBJ2-3; maybe TRBD2 (6 bases). V shed 5 bases and J shed 1 base, with 14 bases lying between them. This CDR3 is built from 15 residues. In germline, CDR1 is SGDLS, CDR2 YYNGEE. The CDR3 here is CASRATGERTDTQYF. The DNA of the CDR3 is TGTGCCAGCAGGGCAACGGGAGAGCGCACAGATACGCAGTATTTT. Supplemented by reference TRBV9 and TRBJ2-3, the full variable domain reads DSGVTQTPKHLITATGQRVTLRCSPRSGDLSVYWYQQSLDQGLQFLIQYYNGEERAKGNILERFSAQQFPDLHSELNLSSLELGDSALYFCASRATGERTDTQYFGPGTRLTVL.

This sequence joins TRBV28 and TRBJ2-1; unclear D gene. Trimming shortened V by 3 bases and J by 6 bases, and 9 bases separated the two germline ends. Germline V gives CDR1 MDHEN, CDR2 SYDVKM. This CDR3 region has 13 residues. In DNA form, the CDR3 reads TGTGCCAGCAGTTTTTGGGCAGGCAATGAGCAGTTCTTC. This codes for CASSFWAGNEQFF.

The CDR3 is CASTPRTASYTIYF. The CDR3, as DNA: TGTGCCAGTACCCCTCGGACAGCGTCTTACACCATATATTTT. The chain links TRBV19 to TRBJ1-3; D is perhaps TRBD1 (6 bases). This CDR3 has 14 residues. Germline CDR1 is LNHDA and CDR2 is SQIVND (reference sequence). Trimming pared 7 bases from V and 8 bases from J, leaving 18 bases between. Variable domain in full (rest from reference TRBV19 and TRBJ1-3): DGGITQSPKYLFRKEGQNVTLSCEQNLNHDAMYWYRQDPGQGLRLIYYSQIVNDFQKGDIAEGYSVSREKKESFPLTVTSAQKNPTAFYLCASTPRTASYTIYFGEGSWLTVV.

The CDR3 protein is CASSFSGLTGELFF. The CDR3 bases are TGTGCCAGCAGCTTTAGCGGTCTCACCGGGGAGCTGTTTTTT. The chain carries TRBV7-9 and TRBJ2-2; a possible D gene is TRBD2 (6 bases). V was shortened by 3 bases and J by 4 bases, with 9 bases between the two germline ends. CDR1 and CDR2 (germline): SEHNR, FQNEAQ (reference sequence). CDR3 length: 14 residues. Complete variable domain (other parts from reference TRBV7-9 and TRBJ2-2): DTGVSQNPRHKITKRGQNVTFRCDPISEHNRLYWYRQTLGQGPEFLTYFQNEAQLEKSRLLSDRFSAERPKGSFSTLEIQRTEQGDSAMYLCASSFSGLTGELFFGEGSRLTVL.

This chain joins TRBV5-1 and TRBJ2-3; a possible D gene is TRBD2 (6 bases). The V gene lost 2 bases and the J gene lost 4 bases, with 11 bases spanning the gap. Germline loops: CDR1 SGHRS, CDR2 YFSETQ. This CDR3 spans 14 amino acids. The CDR3 protein is CASSFTSISDTQYF. The CDR3 DNA reads TGCGCCAGCAGCTTTACTAGCATCTCAGATACGCAGTATTTT.

The rearrangement uses TRBV28 and TRBJ2-2, with D possibly TRBD2 on 5 matching bases. The V end was cut by 7 bases, the J end by 1 base, with 10 bases between. This CDR3 region has 14 residues. The germline CDR1 and CDR2 sequences are MDHEN and SYDVKM. CDR3 loop: CASIRGGNTGELFF. The DNA for the CDR3 is TGTGCCAGCATTCGAGGAGGGAACACCGGGGAGCTGTTTTTT. The variable domain in full, completed from reference TRBV28 and TRBJ2-2, reads DVKVTQSSRYLVKRTGEKVFLECVQDMDHENMFWYRQDPGLGLRLIYFSYDVKMKEKGDIPEGYSVSREKKERFSLILESASTNQTSMYLCASIRGGNTGELFFGEGSRLTVL.

In its sample, this clone ranks as medium-sized. The chain recombines TRBV2 with TRBJ1-3; 7 nucleotides agree with TRBD1. The CDR3 spans 15 residues. Per germline, CDR1 SNHLY and CDR2 FYNNEI. V lost 6 bases and J lost 0; bases outside the gene matches: 5. CDR3: CASSENRGSGNTIYF. DNA of the CDR3: TGTGCCAGCAGCGAAAACAGGGGCTCTGGAAACACCATATATTTT.

The chain carries TRBV15 and TRBJ1-1; 11 bases fit TRBD1. Per germline, CDR1 LNHNV and CDR2 YYDKDF (reference sequence). The ends lost 5 bases at V and 10 bases at J; junction bases unmatched: 21. The CDR3 is 18 amino acids. As DNA, the CDR3 is TGTGCCACCAGCGGGTTTACCCCCGGGACAGGGGGATTTCTTCTAGCTTTCTTT. Translated, it gives CATSGFTPGTGGFLLAFF.

The gene calls are TRBV27 and TRBJ2-7, with unresolved D. The CDR3 has 13 residues. The germline V gene encodes CDR1 MNHEY and CDR2 SMNVEV (reference sequence). V gave up 9 bases and J gave up 2 bases, with 14 bases separating them. Written as DNA, the CDR3 is TGTGCCAGTTCCTATGCGGAACCCTACGAGCAGTACTTC. Protein sequence: CASSYAEPYEQYF.

The rearrangement uses TRBV27 and TRBJ2-7; D is possibly TRBD1 or TRBD2 (5 bases each). The CDR3 runs 14 residues. The ends were cut back, 4 bases at V and 5 bases at J, with 15 bases in the middle. The germline V gene has CDR1 MNHEY and CDR2 SMNVEV (reference sequence). CDR3 sequence reads: CASSSWDDLDEQYV. In DNA form, the CDR3 reads TGTGCCAGCAGTTCTTGGGACGATCTAGACGAGCAGTACGTC.

V is TRBV4-1 and J is TRBJ2-7; 8 bases align to TRBD2. Per the germline V gene, CDR1 is MGHRA and CDR2 is YSYEKL. V was pared by 4 bases and J by 2 bases, with 10 bases of the junction left unmatched. CDR3 length: 16 amino acids. The CDR3 here is CASSPGTASGPYEQYF. The CDR3 DNA reads TGCGCCAGCAGCCCAGGGACCGCTAGCGGGCCCTACGAGCAGTACTTC.